A selection of T cell receptor beta chains follows, all from one sample in a study of blood T cells in healthy people across ages. MiXCR, run by TCRdb on the 5' RACE reads, gives a single entry per CDR3 protein. The data hold about 780,000 distinct CDR3 sequences, with around a quarter observed a single time. Another study also made use of these data, one on T cells of mothers and their children.

Sequenced material: blood. These receptors originate from a boy aged 5-17 years in good health. Both conserved end residues are part of each CDR3. D genes are given only for firm matches. The size of a clone is reported for some rows only, either as once, few or many, or as a class for expanded clones.

V: TRBV11-2; J: TRBJ2-5; size: few; D: .; DNA: TGTGCCAGCAGCCCTCATGGAAACCCTGAAGAGACCCAGTACTTC; CDR3: CASSPHGNPEETQYF
V: TRBV3-1; J: TRBJ2-3; size: .; D: TRBD2; DNA: TGTGCCAGCAGCCAAGGCCTAGCGGACATCACAGATACGCAGTATTTT; CDR3: CASSQGLADITDTQYF
V: TRBV28; J: TRBJ2-5; size: .; D: TRBD2; DNA: TGTGCCAGCAGTATTAGCGGGGGGGCCCGGGAGACCCAGTACTTC; CDR3: CASSISGGARETQYF
V: TRBV27; J: TRBJ1-5; size: few; D: TRBD1; DNA: TGTGCCAGCAGTCCCGGGACAGGGCGAAATCAGCCCCAGCATTTT; CDR3: CASSPGTGRNQPQHF
V: TRBV12-3/TRBV12-4; J: TRBJ1-5; size: .; D: .; DNA: TGTGCCAGCAGTTTAGGACAGTATCAGCCCCAGCATTTT; CDR3: CASSLGQYQPQHF
V: TRBV6-1; J: TRBJ2-7; size: few; D: .; DNA: TGTGCCAGCAGTGGCTGGGACATGGGCGAGCAGTACTTC; CDR3: CASSGWDMGEQYF
V: TRBV7-6; J: TRBJ2-5; size: few; D: .; DNA: TGTGCCAGCAGCGGCGGGGGCCGGGAGACCCAGTACTTC; CDR3: CASSGGGRETQYF
V: TRBV5-1; J: TRBJ2-1; size: few; D: .; DNA: TGCGCCAGCAGCTCGGACTTCTACAATGAGCAGTTCTTC; CDR3: CASSSDFYNEQFF
V: TRBV14; J: TRBJ2-1; size: few; D: .; DNA: TGTGCCAGCAGCCCAAAGAGGGGCCATGAGCAGTTCTTC; CDR3: CASSPKRGHEQFF
V: TRBV29-1; J: TRBJ2-3; size: few; D: .; DNA: TGCAGCGTTGGGGCAAAGTTTCCCTTTTTT; CDR3: CSVGAKFPFF
V: TRBV28; J: TRBJ2-7; size: few; D: .; DNA: TGTGCCAGCAGTAGCCCGGGGCAATACGAGCAGTACTTC; CDR3: CASSSPGQYEQYF
V: TRBV20-1; J: TRBJ2-7; size: .; D: .; DNA: TGCAGTGCTTGGGACGACGGCTCCTACGAGCAGTACTTC; CDR3: CSAWDDGSYEQYF
V: TRBV29-1; J: TRBJ2-7; size: few; D: .; DNA: TGCAGCGTTGTGAGTGACTACGAGCAGTACTTC; CDR3: CSVVSDYEQYF
V: TRBV7-9; J: TRBJ1-1; size: .; D: .; DNA: TGTGCCCCCGGTACGATGAACACTGAAGCTTTCTTT; CDR3: CAPGTMNTEAFF
V: TRBV12-3/TRBV12-4; J: TRBJ2-3; size: .; D: TRBD1; DNA: TGTGCCAGCAGTCCCCACTCAGGGGGCGACGCAGATACGCAGTATTTT; CDR3: CASSPHSGGDADTQYF
V: TRBV5-1; J: TRBJ1-3; size: few; D: .; DNA: TGCGCCAGCAGCTTGGCCCCCGGGGGAGCTGGAAACACCATATATTTT; CDR3: CASSLAPGGAGNTIYF
V: TRBV5-1; J: TRBJ2-1; size: few; D: .; DNA: TGCGCCAGCAGCCGGGGTCCGGAGGCCTACAATGAGCAGTTCTTC; CDR3: CASSRGPEAYNEQFF
V: TRBV29-1; J: TRBJ2-7; size: .; D: TRBD1; DNA: TGCAGCGGCATGGGACAGGGCTACGAGCAGTACTTC; CDR3: CSGMGQGYEQYF
V: TRBV14; J: TRBJ1-2; size: once; D: .; DNA: TGTGCCAGCAGCCAAGTGAAGGGGATTAACTATGGCTACACCTTC; CDR3: CASSQVKGINYGYTF
V: TRBV6-5; J: TRBJ1-5; size: .; D: .; DNA: TGTGCCAGCAGGACAGGCCCGAATCAGCCCCAGCATTTT; CDR3: CASRTGPNQPQHF
V: TRBV2; J: TRBJ1-5; size: .; D: .; DNA: TGTGCCAGCAGTACCGACGGAGGCAATCAGCCCCAGCATTTT; CDR3: CASSTDGGNQPQHF
V: TRBV7-9; J: TRBJ2-1; size: many; D: .; DNA: TGTGCGGCGAGCGGGCCGCGGAATGAGCAGTTCTTC; CDR3: CAASGPRNEQFF
V: TRBV7-3; J: TRBJ2-5; size: few; D: .; DNA: TGTGCCAGCAGCTTAATTGGTCCTGTCGCGGGGTCGGAGACCCAGTACTTC; CDR3: CASSLIGPVAGSETQYF
V: TRBV18; J: TRBJ1-1; size: .; D: .; DNA: TGTGCCAGCTCCCTCCGCGGACAGCTGAACACTGAAGCTTTCTTT; CDR3: CASSLRGQLNTEAFF
V: TRBV20-1; J: TRBJ2-7; size: .; D: .; DNA: TGCAGTGCTTCGACGGGTGGGGACACCGCCTACGAGCAGTACTTC; CDR3: CSASTGGDTAYEQYF
V: TRBV7-9; J: TRBJ2-2; size: .; D: .; DNA: TGTGCCAGCAGCTTTAGTTACGAGCGCACCGGGGAGCTGTTTTTT; CDR3: CASSFSYERTGELFF
V: TRBV5-1; J: TRBJ2-5; size: once; D: TRBD1; DNA: TGCGCCAGCAGCTTGGTAGGCGACAGGGGCAACCAAGAGACCCAGTACTTC; CDR3: CASSLVGDRGNQETQYF
V: TRBV28; J: TRBJ1-4; size: .; D: .; DNA: TGTGCCAGCAGTTTATTGGCGGAGTTGGGTGAAAAACTGTTTTTT; CDR3: CASSLLAELGEKLFF
V: TRBV10-3; J: TRBJ1-1; size: few; D: TRBD1; DNA: TGTGCCAGCGAGACAGGGGATCTTAACACTGAAGCTTTCTTT; CDR3: CASETGDLNTEAFF
V: TRBV6-1; J: TRBJ2-3; size: .; D: TRBD1; DNA: TGTGCCAGCAGATCGTTGGACAGGGGGAACACAGATACGCAGTATTTT; CDR3: CASRSLDRGNTDTQYF
V: TRBV6-5; J: TRBJ2-7; size: few; D: .; DNA: TGTGCCAGCAGACGCTACTACGAGCAGTACTTC; CDR3: CASRRYYEQYF
V: TRBV12-3/TRBV12-4; J: TRBJ2-5; size: .; D: TRBD2; DNA: TGTGCCAGCAGTTTAGTAGGGAGGGCCCCCCTCCAAGAGACCCAGTACTTC; CDR3: CASSLVGRAPLQETQYF
V: TRBV3-1; J: TRBJ2-2; size: .; D: .; DNA: TGTGCCAGCAGCCAGGCGCAGACTACGTTTTTT; CDR3: CASSQAQTTFF
V: TRBV12-3/TRBV12-4; J: TRBJ1-2; size: .; D: TRBD1; DNA: TGTGCCAGCAGTCACGGACAGGTCTTCTATGGCTACACCTTC; CDR3: CASSHGQVFYGYTF
V: TRBV10-3; J: TRBJ2-1; size: few; D: .; DNA: TGTGCCATCAGTGAGTTTATGGGGGCGGATAAATACAATGAGCAGTTCTTC; CDR3: CAISEFMGADKYNEQFF
V: TRBV27; J: TRBJ2-1; size: few; D: .; DNA: TGTGCCAGCAGTGACGGACAGTACAATGAGCAGTTCTTC; CDR3: CASSDGQYNEQFF
V: TRBV5-1; J: TRBJ1-4; size: few; D: .; DNA: TGCGCCAGCAGCGTTGGCCCCCAGGGATCGAATGAAAAACTGTTTTTT; CDR3: CASSVGPQGSNEKLFF
V: TRBV13; J: TRBJ2-5; size: .; D: .; DNA: TGTGCCAGCAGCTTTTACAGGGCTGAGACCCAGTACTTC; CDR3: CASSFYRAETQYF
V: TRBV7-9; J: TRBJ1-1; size: .; D: .; DNA: TGTGCCAGCAGCTCACCTTTAGTTGAAACGGGCGGCACTGAAGCTTTCTTT; CDR3: CASSSPLVETGGTEAFF
V: TRBV12-3/TRBV12-4; J: TRBJ2-5; size: .; D: TRBD2; DNA: TGTGCCAGCGGGAATGGTGGCGGGGGTCAAGAGACCCAGTACTTC; CDR3: CASGNGGGGQETQYF
V: TRBV7-9; J: TRBJ2-7; size: .; D: .; DNA: TGTGCCAGCGGCATAAGCGCGACCTACGAGCAGTACTTC; CDR3: CASGISATYEQYF
V: TRBV5-1; J: TRBJ2-3; size: few; D: .; DNA: TGCGCCAGCAGCTTGGGTGAGGGGGGGCGTAAAGATACGCAGTATTTT; CDR3: CASSLGEGGRKDTQYF